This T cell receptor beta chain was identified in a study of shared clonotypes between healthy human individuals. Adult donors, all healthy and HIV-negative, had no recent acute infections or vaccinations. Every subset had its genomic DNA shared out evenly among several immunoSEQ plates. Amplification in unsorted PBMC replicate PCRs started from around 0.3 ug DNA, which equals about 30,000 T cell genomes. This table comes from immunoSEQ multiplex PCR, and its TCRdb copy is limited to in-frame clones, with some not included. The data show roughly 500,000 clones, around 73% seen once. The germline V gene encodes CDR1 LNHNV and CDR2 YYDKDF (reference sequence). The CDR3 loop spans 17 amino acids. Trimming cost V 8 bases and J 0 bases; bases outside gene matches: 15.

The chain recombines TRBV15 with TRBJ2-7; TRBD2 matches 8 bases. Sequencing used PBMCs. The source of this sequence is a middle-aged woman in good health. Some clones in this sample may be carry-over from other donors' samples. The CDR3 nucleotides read TGTGCCACCGCCCCCCCGGCGGGAGGTCCGAGCTCCTACGAGCAGTACTTC. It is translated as CATAPPAGGPSSYEQYF.